This passage covers 26 T cell receptor beta chains from one sample sequenced in a study of OX40 agonist ivuxolimab in advanced cancers. Using immunoSEQ multiplex PCR, the repertoire was profiled, and TCRdb retains in-frame clones only, with some absent. This table holds tens of thousands of clones, roughly 80% found once. This sample comprised CD4+ or CD8+ T cells sorted from blood, obtained in a trial of the OX40 agonist ivuxolimab. Every receptor here comes from an adult with an advanced solid tumor such as melanoma, head and neck, liver or kidney cancer.

J is TRBJ2-1 and V is TRBV5-1, with TRBD2 identical over 14 bases. After removal of 4 bases from V and 4 bases from J, the junction contained 10 bases not matched to a gene. CDR3 size: 18 residues. The germline gives CDR1 SGHRS, CDR2 YFSETQ. CDR3 in amino acids: CASSPAGTSGGVYNEQFF. The CDR3 DNA follows: TGCGCCAGCAGCCCGGCCGGGACTAGCGGGGGAGTTTACAATGAGCAGTTCTTC.

J is TRBJ1-3 and V is TRBV28; no clear D gene. V lost 6 bases to trimming and J lost 0 bases, with 12 bases between them. Germline CDR1 MDHEN, CDR2 SYDVKM. The CDR3 is made up of 15 amino acids. CDR3 nucleotide sequence: TGTGCCAGCAGCTACGACACGGCCTCTGGAAACACCATATATTTT. Translated: CASSYDTASGNTIYF.

The V and J genes are TRBV28 and TRBJ2-6; D unresolved. Trimming left V 3 bases short and J 2 bases short, with 5 bases between. The CDR3 loop spans 14 amino acids. Germline V gives CDR1 MDHEN, CDR2 SYDVKM. The CDR3: CASSFFPGANVLTF. The CDR3 DNA follows: TGTGCCAGCAGTTTTTTTCCTGGGGCCAACGTCCTGACTTTC.

The V and J genes are TRBV28 and TRBJ2-1; D possibly corresponds to TRBD2 (6 bases). The CDR3 is 21 residues long. CDR1 is MDHEN, CDR2 SYDVKM, per germline. V lost 2 bases and J lost 3, with 29 bases in between. CDR3 sequence (DNA): TGTGCCAGCAGTTTAGGTCGTGGCGGGACGGAGACTAGAAGGATCTACAATGAGCAGTTCTTC. Protein: CASSLGRGGTETRRIYNEQFF.

CDR3 DNA sequence: TGTGCCAGCAGCTTAGCTCGGGAGCTCCCAGAAGATACGCAGTATTTT. Protein sequence: CASSLARELPEDTQYF. The chain employs TRBV7-2 and TRBJ2-3; tentatively, D is TRBD2 (6 bases). Germline CDR1 and CDR2: SGHTA and FQGNSA. The CDR3 is 16 amino acids. V gave up 0 bases and J gave up 5 bases, with 15 bases separating them. Full variable domain (remainder filled in from reference TRBV7-2 and TRBJ2-3): GAGVSQSPSNKVTEKGKDVELRCDPISGHTALYWYRQSLGQGLEFLIYFQGNSAPDKSGLPSDRFSAERTGGSVSTLTIQRTQQEDSAVYLCASSLARELPEDTQYFGPGTRLTVL.

This rearrangement joins TRBV4-3 to TRBJ2-3, with D perhaps TRBD1 or TRBD2 (5 bases each). Trimming cost V 0 bases and J 2 bases, with 21 bases left between them. This CDR3 has 19 residues. The germline V gene has CDR1 LGHNA and CDR2 YSLEER. The CDR3, as DNA: TGCGCCAGCAGCCAAGAAGCAGGCGGGTGGGGACGGTACACAGATACGCAGTATTTT. It yields the protein CASSQEAGGWGRYTDTQYF.

Only one count was recorded for this clone. V gene TRBV18 combines with J gene TRBJ2-5, with D unresolved. CDR3 length: 11 amino acids. V lost 8 bases, J lost 3 bases, and 7 bases lay in between. Germline V gene data show CDR1 as KGHSH and CDR2 as LQKENI. DNA for the CDR3: TGTGCCAGCACAAGCAAAGAGACCCAGTACTTC. Translation gives CASTSKETQYF.

The V gene is TRBV28, the J gene TRBJ1-1, with 9 bases matching TRBD1. V shed 2 bases, J shed 4 bases, and the junction held 8 bases outside the gene matches. The CDR3 extends over 16 amino acids. Germline loops: CDR1 MDHEN, CDR2 SYDVKM. CDR3 sequence (DNA): TGTGCCAGCAGTTTAAACAGGGGGCGGGGTGGCACTGAAGCTTTCTTT. Its protein product is CASSLNRGRGGTEAFF.

The gene calls are TRBV28 and TRBJ1-6; D ambiguous. This CDR3 contains 12 residues. Germline assignment: CDR1 MDHEN and CDR2 SYDVKM. Deletions cut 1 base from V and 14 bases from J, with 9 bases between. The DNA for the CDR3 is TGTGCCAGCAGTTTATCGGCCCCGACCCTCCACTTT. This gives the protein CASSLSAPTLHF.

V and J are TRBV7-6 and TRBJ2-2, with 7 bases identical to TRBD2. The CDR3 has 15 amino acids. The germline gives CDR1 SGHVS, CDR2 FNYEAQ. The ends lost 1 base at V and 1 base at J; junction bases unmatched: 0. CDR3 nucleotide sequence: TGTGCCAGCAGCTTAGAGCGGGGGAACACCGGGGAGCTGTTTTTT. Encoded protein: CASSLERGNTGELFF. Complete variable domain (other parts from reference TRBV7-6 and TRBJ2-2): GAGVSQSPRYKVTKRGQDVALRCDPISGHVSLYWYRQALGQGPEFLTYFNYEAQQDKSGLPNDRFSAERPEGSISTLTIQRTEQRDSAMYRCASSLERGNTGELFFGEGSRLTVL.

There are a few counts of this clone. This chain connects TRBV7-9 to TRBJ1-2; the D is unclear. The germline V and J ends were trimmed by 5 bases and 4 bases, with 8 bases remaining between them. This CDR3 is built from 12 residues. Per the germline V gene, CDR1 is SEHNR and CDR2 is FQNEAQ (reference sequence). CDR3 DNA sequence: TGTGCCAGCAGCAGGACCGGCTATGGCTACACCTTC. Its protein is CASSRTGYGYTF. Complete variable domain (other parts from reference TRBV7-9 and TRBJ1-2): DTGVSQNPRHKITKRGQNVTFRCDPISEHNRLYWYRQTLGQGPEFLTYFQNEAQLEKSRLLSDRFSAERPKGSFSTLEIQRTEQGDSAMYLCASSRTGYGYTFGSGTRLTVV.

The gene calls are TRBV6-6 and TRBJ2-1; 7 bases are a match to TRBD2. This CDR3 spans 16 amino acids. Germline CDR1 is MNHNY and CDR2 is SVGAGI (reference sequence). With 11 bases clipped from V and 0 bases from J, the junction kept 13 bases outside the gene matches. The CDR3 nucleotides are TGTGCCGGGAGGGTTGGGGTAAAAAGCTCCTACAATGAGCAGTTCTTC. As protein: CAGRVGVKSSYNEQFF.

This clone has a single count. The rearrangement links TRBV7-2 to TRBJ1-2, with 7 bases matching TRBD1. Looked up from germline, CDR1 is SGHTA and CDR2 is FQGNSA. After removal of 4 bases from V and 3 bases from J, the junction contained 5 bases not matched to a gene. The CDR3 contains 14 residues. For the CDR3, the DNA is TGTGCCAGCAGCTCCATCCAGGGGGACTATGGCTACACCTTC. Translated, it gives CASSSIQGDYGYTF. Looking up the rest from reference TRBV7-2 and TRBJ1-2 gives the full variable domain: GAGVSQSPSNKVTEKGKDVELRCDPISGHTALYWYRQSLGQGLEFLIYFQGNSAPDKSGLPSDRFSAERTGGSVSTLTIQRTQQEDSAVYLCASSSIQGDYGYTFGSGTRLTVV.

This clone has more than one count but fewer than ten. This chain uses TRBV7-9 with TRBJ2-3; D is perhaps TRBD2 (6 bases). Germline values: CDR1 SEHNR, CDR2 FQNEAQ (reference sequence). V shed 1 base and J shed 1 base, with 9 bases lying between them. CDR3 length equals 15 residues. Written as DNA, the CDR3 is TGTGCCAGCAGCTTAGGAGGGACTGGCACAGATACGCAGTATTTT. Its protein product is CASSLGGTGTDTQYF.

By frequency in the sample, this clone is medium-sized (0.01 to 0.1%). The CDR3 DNA sequence: TGTGCCAGCAGGACGCTTAGGACAGGGGGTCAGCCCCAGCATTTT. It translates to CASRTLRTGGQPQHF. This chain links TRBV2 with TRBJ1-5; 10 bases agree with TRBD1. The ends lost 6 bases at V and 6 bases at J; junction bases unmatched: 8. CDR1 and CDR2 (germline): SNHLY, FYNNEI. CDR3 size: 15 residues.

The chain links TRBV27 to TRBJ2-1; D is possibly TRBD1 or TRBD2 (5 bases each). The germline CDR1 and CDR2 sequences are MNHEY and SMNVEV (reference sequence). Trimming took 7 bases from V and 5 from J, leaving 15 bases between them. The CDR3 is 14 residues long. The CDR3 nucleotides read TGTGCCAGCACCCCGGTGGGGGACCACAATGAGCAGTTCTTC. This codes for CASTPVGDHNEQFF.

This chain links TRBV11-3 with TRBJ2-1; D unclear. The germline CDR1 and CDR2 sequences are SGHNT and YENEEA. V lost 9 bases to trimming and J lost 7 bases, with 10 bases between them. This CDR3 contains 11 residues. The CDR3 sequence is CASRANNEQFF. DNA of the CDR3: TGTGCCAGTCGGGCGAATAATGAGCAGTTCTTC. Using reference TRBV11-3 and TRBJ2-1 for the parts outside the CDR3, the full variable domain is EAGVVQSPRYKIIEKKQPVAFWCNPISGHNTLYWYLQNLGQGPELLIRYENEEAVDDSQLPKDRFSAERLKGVDSTLKIQPAELGDSAVYLCASRANNEQFFGPGTRLTVL.

The count of this clone is one. The gene calls are TRBV4-1 and TRBJ2-5; 13 nucleotides agree with TRBD2. J gave up 10 bases and V 4 bases, and 12 bases lay outside the gene matches. The length of the CDR3 is 16 residues. CDR1 and CDR2 (germline): MGHRA, YSYEKL. The CDR3 DNA sequence: TGCGCCAGCAGCCCCCAACTAGCGGGGGGGCATGGGGGCCAGTACTTC. It yields the protein CASSPQLAGGHGGQYF.

The CDR3 nucleotides read TGTGCCAGCAGCTACTCCTACAATGAGCAGTTCTTC. Translated, it gives CASSYSYNEQFF. The chain uses TRBV7-2 and TRBJ2-1; D not resolved. This CDR3 region has 12 residues. The V gene lost 4 bases and the J gene lost 0 bases, with 1 base spanning the gap. Germline CDR1 reads SGHTA; CDR2 reads FQGNSA.

This sequence joins TRBV27 and TRBJ2-3; 7 bases line up with TRBD1. CDR1 is MNHEY, CDR2 SMNVEV, per germline (reference sequence). V was pared by 8 bases and J by 0 bases, with 8 bases of the junction left unmatched. The CDR3 contains 15 residues. The CDR3, as DNA: TGTGCCAGCTCCCATAGGGGACAGAGCACAGATACGCAGTATTTT. Residues: CASSHRGQSTDTQYF.

The chain uses TRBV6-1 and TRBJ2-2; 9 nucleotides align to TRBD1. Losses at the gene ends were 3 bases for V and 1 base for J; bases not matched to a gene: 3. Germline loops: CDR1 MNHNS, CDR2 SASEGT. This CDR3 has 16 residues. Written as DNA, the CDR3 is TGTGCCAGCAGTGACTGGGGACAGGGGAACACCGGGGAGCTGTTTTTT. Its protein is CASSDWGQGNTGELFF.

The V call is TRBV11-2, the J call TRBJ2-7; maybe TRBD1 (6 bases). The length of the CDR3 is 13 residues. Looked up from germline, CDR1 is SGHAT and CDR2 is FQNNGV. The ends were cut back, 2 bases at V and 3 bases at J, with 8 bases in the middle. CDR3 DNA: TGTGCCAGCAGCTTACAGGGGAGCTACGAGCAGTACGTC. This sequence encodes CASSLQGSYEQYV.

Comment on this clone: The same CDR3 is also encoded by other DNA sequences in this sample. This chain uses TRBV4-3 with TRBJ2-7; either TRBD1 or TRBD2 may supply D (5 bases each). Trimming cost V 3 bases and J 4 bases, with 13 bases left between them. The germline gives CDR1 LGHNA, CDR2 YSLEER. The CDR3 has 14 amino acids. CDR3 nucleotides: TGCGCCAGCAGCCAGTCCCGGGGACCATACGAGCAGTACTTC. This encodes CASSQSRGPYEQYF.

The chain links TRBV7-8 to TRBJ1-5; 9 nucleotides align to TRBD1. J lost 1 base, V lost 5 bases, and 6 bases had no gene match. Germline values: CDR1 SGHVS, CDR2 FQNEAQ. This CDR3 comprises 16 residues. Written as DNA, the CDR3 is TGTGCCAGCAGCACTTACAGGGGGCTGAGCAATCAGCCCCAGCATTTT. Its translation is CASSTYRGLSNQPQHF.

The chain combines TRBV19 with TRBJ1-5; no clear D. The V gene lost 4 bases and the J gene lost 7 bases, with 8 bases spanning the gap. Germline V lookup: CDR1 LNHDA, CDR2 SQIVND (reference sequence). CDR3 length equals 12 residues. As DNA, the CDR3 is TGTGCCAGTAGTACTACTGAACAGCCCCAGCATTTT. This sequence encodes CASSTTEQPQHF.

The chain joins TRBV4-3 to TRBJ2-3; TRBD2 matches at 9 bases. This CDR3 is built from 17 residues. J gave up 5 bases and V 0 bases, and 9 bases lay outside the gene matches. In germline, CDR1 is LGHNA, CDR2 YSLEER. The CDR3 protein is CASSQDWASGAQDTQYF. DNA of the CDR3: TGCGCCAGCAGCCAAGATTGGGCTAGCGGGGCTCAAGATACGCAGTATTTT.